This T cell receptor (beta chain) was captured by sequencing in a study of T cell clonality in common variable immunodeficiency. This clone has ten or more counts. As yet, its antigen is unknown. At one boundary the junction diverges from the germline segment, which might be a read error. The read gets to within 3 residues of the CDR3 end, and the germline J gene fills in the rest. CDR3 length equals 17 residues. CDR1 LGHNA and CDR2 YNFKEQ come from the germline V gene. Sequenced by immunoSEQ multiplex PCR; TCRdb stores in-frame clones only, minus some. The sample was found to contain about 81,000 clones, and every one recurs. Study-wide results and caveats: Patient heterogeneity in the CVID cohort limited correlations between repertoire features and clinical complications. Fewer TCRbeta clones were shared among CVID subjects than controls. Compared with healthy controls, CVID subjects showed increased TCRbeta clonality, mostly in about a third.

The source is a person aged 18-70 years in good health. The chain uses TRBV4-2 and TRBJ2-2; possible D gene TRBD1, 6 bases. The material sequenced was peripheral blood mononuclear cells. CDR3 DNA, as far as it was read: TGCGCCAGCAGCCAACATGGGTCAGGGGCGGACACCGGGGAG. Translated, it gives CASSQHGSGADTGE. The CDR3 in its entirety is CASSQHGSGADTGELFF.